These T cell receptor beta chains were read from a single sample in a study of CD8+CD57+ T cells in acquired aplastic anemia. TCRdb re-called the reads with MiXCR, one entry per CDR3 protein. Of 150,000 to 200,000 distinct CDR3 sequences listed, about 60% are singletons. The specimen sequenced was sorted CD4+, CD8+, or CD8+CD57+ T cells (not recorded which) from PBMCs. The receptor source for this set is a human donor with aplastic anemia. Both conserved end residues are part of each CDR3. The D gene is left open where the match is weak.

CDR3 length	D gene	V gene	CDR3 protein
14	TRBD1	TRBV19	CASKRQGDNSPLHF
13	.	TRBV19	CASSAGLNTEAFF
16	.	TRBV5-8	CASSLETRSYYYEQYF
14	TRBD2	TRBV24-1	CATPLAGGWETQYF
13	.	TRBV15	CATSRVGQGEQYF
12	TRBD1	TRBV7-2	CASSYGTGEQFF
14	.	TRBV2	CASSVRDRIYEQYF
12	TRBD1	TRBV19	CASSTRDRESFF
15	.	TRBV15	CATSRDSQYTDTQYF
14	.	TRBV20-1	CSASLFGGGWEQYF
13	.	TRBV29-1	CSVALLGPDTQYF
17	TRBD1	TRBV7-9	CASSEPELGQADYEQYF
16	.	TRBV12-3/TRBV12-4	CASSVGQSQYQETQYF
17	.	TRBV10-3	CAIRPGHLRGTGETQYF
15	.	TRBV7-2	CASSLDVGVGSPLHF
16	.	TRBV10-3	CAISSALGGGLETQYF
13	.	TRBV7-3	CASSSPPTGELFF
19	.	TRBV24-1	CATSDLHFDTPANTGELFF
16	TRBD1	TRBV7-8	CASSAGTGRAQYEQYF
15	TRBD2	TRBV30	CAGVARGADTGELFF
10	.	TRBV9	CASSVDGFTF
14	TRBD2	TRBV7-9	CASSFLAGVNEQFF
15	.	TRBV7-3	CASSLTKMDADTQYF
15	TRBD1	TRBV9	CASSVAGGVYNEQFF
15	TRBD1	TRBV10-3	CAISDLDRVYNEQFF
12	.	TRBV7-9	CASSTPGVEQFF
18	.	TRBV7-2	CASSLVRQARTNTGELFF
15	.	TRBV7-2	CASSEEGTGANVLTF
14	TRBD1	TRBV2	CASRRGTGSYGQYF
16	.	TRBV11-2	CASSLGWVTMNTEAFF
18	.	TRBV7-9	CASSLRPVGGAREYTIYF
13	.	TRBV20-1	CSAGTDGLEKLFF
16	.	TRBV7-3	CASSLGHTTRKETQYF
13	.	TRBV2	CASSQPFSNEQFF